This is a list of T cell receptor beta chains from one sample in a study of HIV-infected patients and healthy controls. In TCRdb, the 5' RACE reads were re-called with MiXCR into one record per CDR3 protein. Of over 55,000 distinct CDR3 sequences in the sample, about 17% were seen once. The sequenced sample consisted of CD4+ T cells from blood. All receptors come from a human donor in good health. Both conserved end residues are part of each CDR3. Fields, in order: J gene, V gene, D gene, clone size, CDR3 length, CDR3 protein, CDR3 DNA. The D gene is left open where the match is weak. Only some rows state a clone size, as once, few, many or a class for expanded clones.

j_call: TRBJ1-1; v_call: TRBV6-2/TRBV6-3; d_call: -; clone_size: few; cdr3_length: 11; cdr3_aa: CASSHNRDAFF; cdr3_nt: TGTGCCAGCAGTCACAACAGGGATGCTTTCTTT
j_call: TRBJ1-1; v_call: TRBV18; d_call: TRBD1; clone_size: many; cdr3_length: 13; cdr3_aa: CASSPTGDTEAFF; cdr3_nt: TGTGCCAGCTCACCGACAGGGGACACTGAAGCTTTCTTT
j_call: TRBJ2-7; v_call: TRBV28; d_call: -; clone_size: -; cdr3_length: 15; cdr3_aa: CASSLLGSSSYEQYF; cdr3_nt: TGTGCCAGCAGTTTATTAGGGAGTAGCTCCTACGAGCAGTACTTC
j_call: TRBJ1-2; v_call: TRBV18; d_call: -; clone_size: few; cdr3_length: 15; cdr3_aa: CASSPAAPNNYGYTF; cdr3_nt: TGTGCCAGCTCACCGGCGGCACCGAATAACTATGGCTACACCTTC
j_call: TRBJ2-4; v_call: TRBV27; d_call: -; clone_size: -; cdr3_length: 15; cdr3_aa: CASSLYSEAKNIQYF; cdr3_nt: TGTGCCAGCAGTTTATATTCGGAGGCCAAAAACATTCAGTACTTC
j_call: TRBJ1-1; v_call: TRBV7-9; d_call: TRBD1; clone_size: -; cdr3_length: 15; cdr3_aa: CASSLGDRGNTEAFF; cdr3_nt: TGTGCCAGCAGCTTAGGTGACAGGGGGAACACTGAAGCTTTCTTT
j_call: TRBJ2-3; v_call: TRBV6-1; d_call: -; clone_size: -; cdr3_length: 16; cdr3_aa: CASSPRHPKGTDTQYF; cdr3_nt: TGTGCCAGCAGTCCTCGACACCCCAAGGGCACAGATACGCAGTATTTT
j_call: TRBJ1-5; v_call: TRBV2; d_call: -; clone_size: -; cdr3_length: 14; cdr3_aa: CASSDGQTSPTQHF; cdr3_nt: TGTGCCAGCAGTGACGGGCAGACCTCTCCTACCCAGCATTTT
j_call: TRBJ2-3; v_call: TRBV10-2; d_call: -; clone_size: many; cdr3_length: 12; cdr3_aa: CASKGAGDTQYF; cdr3_nt: TGCGCCAGCAAAGGAGCCGGAGATACGCAGTATTTT
j_call: TRBJ1-1; v_call: TRBV12-3/TRBV12-4; d_call: -; clone_size: few; cdr3_length: 13; cdr3_aa: CASSSQRNTEAFF; cdr3_nt: TGTGCCAGCAGCTCTCAGAGGAACACTGAAGCTTTCTTT
j_call: TRBJ2-5; v_call: TRBV7-6; d_call: TRBD1; clone_size: -; cdr3_length: 17; cdr3_aa: CASSRLRGTGSFETQYF; cdr3_nt: TGTGCCAGCAGCCGACTCCGGGGGACAGGGTCGTTCGAGACCCAGTACTTC
j_call: TRBJ2-3; v_call: TRBV7-3; d_call: -; clone_size: few; cdr3_length: 19; cdr3_aa: CASSLTSTLTTLRTDTQYF; cdr3_nt: TGTGCCAGCAGCTTAACTTCAACCCTGACTACCCTCCGCACAGATACGCAGTATTTT
j_call: TRBJ2-7; v_call: TRBV6-6; d_call: TRBD1; clone_size: -; cdr3_length: 16; cdr3_aa: CASSYSGQASSYEQYF; cdr3_nt: TGTGCCAGCAGTTACTCCGGACAGGCGAGCTCCTACGAGCAGTACTTC
j_call: TRBJ2-1; v_call: TRBV20-1; d_call: -; clone_size: few; cdr3_length: 13; cdr3_aa: CSATGQPYNEQFF; cdr3_nt: TGCAGTGCAACTGGACAGCCTTACAATGAGCAGTTCTTC
j_call: TRBJ2-6; v_call: TRBV18; d_call: -; clone_size: -; cdr3_length: 21; cdr3_aa: CASSNRAYYNKVSSGANVLTF; cdr3_nt: TGTGCCAGCTCCAACCGGGCCTACTACAACAAAGTGAGCTCTGGGGCCAACGTCCTGACTTTC
j_call: TRBJ2-7; v_call: TRBV12-3/TRBV12-4; d_call: -; clone_size: few; cdr3_length: 15; cdr3_aa: CASSPHGGTSYEQYF; cdr3_nt: TGTGCCAGCAGCCCCCATGGGGGCACTTCCTACGAGCAGTACTTC
j_call: TRBJ2-2; v_call: TRBV5-1; d_call: TRBD1; clone_size: -; cdr3_length: 15; cdr3_aa: CASRYLTGPTGELFF; cdr3_nt: TGCGCCAGCAGATACTTGACAGGGCCCACCGGGGAGCTGTTTTTT
j_call: TRBJ2-5; v_call: TRBV12-3/TRBV12-4; d_call: -; clone_size: few; cdr3_length: 14; cdr3_aa: CASSWGDKQETQYF; cdr3_nt: TGTGCCAGCAGTTGGGGGGACAAGCAAGAGACCCAGTACTTC
j_call: TRBJ1-1; v_call: TRBV12-3/TRBV12-4; d_call: TRBD1; clone_size: few; cdr3_length: 15; cdr3_aa: CASSLLDRVRTEAFF; cdr3_nt: TGTGCCAGCAGTCTCCTCGACAGGGTGCGGACTGAAGCTTTCTTT
j_call: TRBJ1-2; v_call: TRBV18; d_call: TRBD1; clone_size: -; cdr3_length: 13; cdr3_aa: CASSTGQNYGYTF; cdr3_nt: TGTGCCAGCTCAACGGGACAGAACTATGGCTACACCTTC
j_call: TRBJ2-7; v_call: TRBV10-3; d_call: TRBD2; clone_size: few; cdr3_length: 14; cdr3_aa: CAISVGGSSYEQYF; cdr3_nt: TGTGCCATCAGTGTGGGGGGGAGCTCCTACGAGCAGTACTTC
j_call: TRBJ2-3; v_call: TRBV6-2/TRBV6-3; d_call: TRBD1; clone_size: many; cdr3_length: 16; cdr3_aa: CASSGRQTGITDTQYF; cdr3_nt: TGTGCCAGCAGCGGTAGGCAGACAGGGATCACAGATACGCAGTATTTT
j_call: TRBJ2-7; v_call: TRBV5-1; d_call: TRBD1; clone_size: few; cdr3_length: 15; cdr3_aa: CASSLGTGDAYEQYF; cdr3_nt: TGCGCCAGCAGCTTGGGGACAGGGGATGCCTACGAGCAGTACTTC
j_call: TRBJ1-5; v_call: TRBV28; d_call: -; clone_size: many; cdr3_length: 15; cdr3_aa: CASSPTVYSNQPQHF; cdr3_nt: TGTGCCAGCAGTCCGACAGTCTATAGCAATCAGCCCCAGCATTTT
j_call: TRBJ1-4; v_call: TRBV5-1; d_call: TRBD1; clone_size: -; cdr3_length: 15; cdr3_aa: CASSFRPDRDEKLFF; cdr3_nt: TGCGCCAGCAGCTTCAGGCCGGACAGGGATGAAAAACTGTTTTTT
j_call: TRBJ2-2; v_call: TRBV28; d_call: TRBD2; clone_size: few; cdr3_length: 14; cdr3_aa: CAIRPGLAPGELFF; cdr3_nt: TGTGCCATCCGGCCGGGACTAGCCCCCGGGGAGCTGTTTTTT
j_call: TRBJ1-4; v_call: TRBV10-3; d_call: -; clone_size: -; cdr3_length: 14; cdr3_aa: CAISERSRNEKLFF; cdr3_nt: TGTGCCATCAGTGAAAGGAGCAGAAATGAAAAACTGTTTTTT
j_call: TRBJ2-7; v_call: TRBV20-1; d_call: TRBD2; clone_size: -; cdr3_length: 14; cdr3_aa: CSAARTSGSYEQYF; cdr3_nt: TGCAGTGCTGCAAGGACTAGCGGTTCCTACGAGCAGTACTTC
j_call: TRBJ2-3; v_call: TRBV7-9; d_call: TRBD1; clone_size: few; cdr3_length: 16; cdr3_aa: CASSSKTGFSTDTQYF; cdr3_nt: TGTGCCAGCAGCTCGAAGACAGGGTTTAGTACAGATACGCAGTATTTT
j_call: TRBJ1-3; v_call: TRBV3-1; d_call: -; clone_size: -; cdr3_length: 13; cdr3_aa: CASSQQGGNTIYF; cdr3_nt: TGTGCCAGCAGTCAACAGGGAGGAAACACCATATATTTT
j_call: TRBJ2-7; v_call: TRBV7-9; d_call: -; clone_size: many; cdr3_length: 13; cdr3_aa: CASSLTNPRGLDF; cdr3_nt: TGTGCCAGCAGCCTCACCAACCCTAGGGGTCTGGACTTC
j_call: TRBJ2-1; v_call: TRBV28; d_call: TRBD2; clone_size: -; cdr3_length: 16; cdr3_aa: CASTGASGSSYNEQFF; cdr3_nt: TGTGCCTCCACTGGGGCTAGCGGGAGCTCCTACAATGAGCAGTTCTTC
j_call: TRBJ2-1; v_call: TRBV27; d_call: -; clone_size: few; cdr3_length: 15; cdr3_aa: CASSLTREIENEQFF; cdr3_nt: TGTGCCAGCAGTTTAACCAGGGAAATAGAAAATGAGCAGTTCTTC
j_call: TRBJ2-3; v_call: TRBV4-2; d_call: TRBD2; clone_size: once; cdr3_length: 22; cdr3_aa: CASSQARVKGGTSGTSPDTQYF; cdr3_nt: TGTGCCAGCAGCCAAGCTCGCGTTAAAGGAGGGACTAGCGGGACCTCCCCAGATACGCAGTATTTT
j_call: TRBJ2-3; v_call: TRBV20-1; d_call: -; clone_size: -; cdr3_length: 10; cdr3_aa: CSASWDTQYF; cdr3_nt: TGCAGTGCTAGTTGGGATACGCAGTATTTT
j_call: TRBJ1-2; v_call: TRBV19; d_call: -; clone_size: -; cdr3_length: 13; cdr3_aa: CASSISQGSGYTF; cdr3_nt: TGTGCCAGTAGTATATCCCAGGGAAGTGGCTACACCTTC
j_call: TRBJ1-5; v_call: TRBV28; d_call: -; clone_size: -; cdr3_length: 16; cdr3_aa: CASSLAGRASNQPQHF; cdr3_nt: TGTGCCAGCAGTCTAGCGGGGAGGGCCAGCAATCAGCCCCAGCATTTT
j_call: TRBJ2-7; v_call: TRBV30; d_call: TRBD2; clone_size: -; cdr3_length: 16; cdr3_aa: CAWQARGGGVNYEQYF; cdr3_nt: TGTGCCTGGCAGGCTCGCGGGGGAGGAGTGAATTACGAGCAGTACTTC
j_call: TRBJ1-5; v_call: TRBV18; d_call: -; clone_size: -; cdr3_length: 13; cdr3_aa: CASSPEWNQPQHF; cdr3_nt: TGTGCCAGCTCACCGGAGTGGAATCAGCCCCAGCATTTT
j_call: TRBJ2-3; v_call: TRBV12-3/TRBV12-4; d_call: -; clone_size: -; cdr3_length: 12; cdr3_aa: CADRADTDTQYF; cdr3_nt: TGTGCCGACCGAGCGGACACAGATACGCAGTATTTT
j_call: TRBJ1-2; v_call: TRBV12-3/TRBV12-4; d_call: TRBD1; clone_size: few; cdr3_length: 13; cdr3_aa: CASSFQGVYGYTF; cdr3_nt: TGTGCCAGCAGTTTCCAGGGGGTTTATGGCTACACCTTC
j_call: TRBJ2-7; v_call: TRBV20-1; d_call: TRBD2; clone_size: many; cdr3_length: 13; cdr3_aa: CSARDGGGYEQYF; cdr3_nt: TGCAGTGCTAGAGACGGGGGGGGATACGAGCAGTACTTC
j_call: TRBJ2-7; v_call: TRBV11-2; d_call: TRBD2; clone_size: -; cdr3_length: 16; cdr3_aa: CASSWLGTSGRGEQYF; cdr3_nt: TGTGCCAGCAGCTGGTTAGGGACTAGCGGGAGGGGCGAGCAGTACTTC
j_call: TRBJ2-4; v_call: TRBV5-6; d_call: -; clone_size: -; cdr3_length: 14; cdr3_aa: CASSFRRRSNIGYF; cdr3_nt: TGTGCCAGCAGCTTCAGGCGGCGGTCAAACATAGGGTACTTC
j_call: TRBJ2-3; v_call: TRBV19; d_call: TRBD1; clone_size: few; cdr3_length: 14; cdr3_aa: CASTPGQNTDTQYF; cdr3_nt: TGTGCCAGTACCCCGGGACAGAACACAGATACGCAGTATTTT
j_call: TRBJ1-6; v_call: TRBV18; d_call: TRBD1; clone_size: -; cdr3_length: 17; cdr3_aa: CASSRDRDRGNNSPLHF; cdr3_nt: TGTGCCAGCTCACGGGACCGGGACAGGGGAAATAATTCACCCCTCCACTTT
j_call: TRBJ1-2; v_call: TRBV10-2; d_call: TRBD1; clone_size: many; cdr3_length: 13; cdr3_aa: CASSTGTGSGYTF; cdr3_nt: TGCGCCAGCAGTACCGGGACAGGGAGTGGCTACACCTTC
j_call: TRBJ1-5; v_call: TRBV7-2; d_call: -; clone_size: few; cdr3_length: 14; cdr3_aa: CASSPHRVNQPQHF; cdr3_nt: TGTGCCAGCAGCCCCCACAGGGTCAATCAGCCCCAGCATTTT
j_call: TRBJ2-2; v_call: TRBV4-2; d_call: TRBD2; clone_size: few; cdr3_length: 16; cdr3_aa: CASSQRSRGGGGELFF; cdr3_nt: TGTGCCAGCAGCCAAAGGAGTCGGGGGGGCGGCGGGGAGCTGTTTTTT